The present TCR beta chain was sequenced within a study of Graves' ophthalmopathy and Graves' hyperthyroidism. Study-wide results and caveats: The model reached around 66% sensitivity and 72.22% specificity for predicting ophthalmopathy progression. Sensitivity reached 85% to 90% and specificity about 81% for a 13-signature model separating ophthalmopathy from stable hyperthyroidism.

Trimming removed 1 base from V and 3 bases from J; junction bases left unmatched: 6. The CDR3 extends over 15 amino acids. With respect to this clonotype: Its antigen is not known.

For repertoire sequencing, the TCR beta CDR3 regions were amplified from RNA transcripts. A first-round RT-PCR used HTBI primers, followed by a second-round multiplex PCR. MiXCR, applied by TCRdb to the multiplex PCR reads, yields one record per CDR3 protein. The table shows around 1,200,000 distinct CDR3 sequences, with roughly two fifths occurring only once. Newly diagnosed, the hyperthyroidism patients had under 2 months' duration and were aged 18 to 65. Uncontrolled infections, other autoimmune diseases, pregnancy or lactation barred patients from enrollment. This chain links TRBV12-3 or TRBV12-4 with TRBJ2-7; 7 positions agree with TRBD2. The sample comprised peripheral blood or thyroid tissue (not recorded which). The receptor was isolated from an adult man with Graves' hyperthyroidism. The CDR3 reads CASSLGVSGHYEQYF. CDR3 in DNA: TGTGCCAGCAGTTTAGGTGTTAGCGGGCACTACGAGCAGTACTTC.